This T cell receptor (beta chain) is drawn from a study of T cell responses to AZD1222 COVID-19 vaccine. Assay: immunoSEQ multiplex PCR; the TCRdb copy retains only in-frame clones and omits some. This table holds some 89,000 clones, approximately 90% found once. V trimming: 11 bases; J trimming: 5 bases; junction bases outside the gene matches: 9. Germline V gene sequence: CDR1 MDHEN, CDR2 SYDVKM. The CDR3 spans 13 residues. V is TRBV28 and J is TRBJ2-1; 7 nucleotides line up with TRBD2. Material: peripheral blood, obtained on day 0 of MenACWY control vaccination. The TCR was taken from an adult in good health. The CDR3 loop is CAARWGGNNEQFF. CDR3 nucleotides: TGTGCCGCTAGGTGGGGAGGGAACAATGAGCAGTTCTTC.